This T cell receptor (beta chain) stems from a study of cytomegalovirus exposure and HLA in healthy donors. On this clone itself: Its antigen remains unidentified. The junction departs from the called germline gene at one end, perhaps through a read error.

Study results and limitations: Exclusion as indistinguishable affected some V segments, including TRBV6-2 and TRBV6-3.

The CDR3 contains 13 residues. The germline V gene encodes CDR1 SEHNR and CDR2 FQNEAQ (reference sequence). Primers: 60 Vbeta forward and 13 Jbeta reverse. Sequenced by immunoSEQ multiplex PCR; TCRdb stores in-frame clones only, minus some. The sample gives some 120,000 clones, about 80% of which show up once; about 8.9% is in the top ten. Though probably carrying unrecorded immune exposures, donors were nominally healthy at sampling. The origin of this receptor is a man aged 30 to 45 in good health and CMV-seropositive. The genes are TRBV7-9 and TRBJ1-2, with D uncertain. Sequencing was performed on PBMCs. Here the CDR3 reads CSSSLNTNYGYTF. The CDR3 nucleotides are TGTTCCAGCAGCTTAAACACTAACTATGGCTACACCTTC.